This T cell receptor beta chain was captured in a study of T-cell reconstitution after alpha-beta-depleted transplantation in children. General study results and limits: It was surviving recipient T cells and thymic progenitors that gave some patients high TCRbeta diversity at day 60. Reported findings indicate that, about two months after transplant, alpha-beta T cells came from several hundred expanded clones, which were derived from non-depleted graft cells.

This clonotype was observed at least ten times. What it binds is unknown. Preparing the TCRbeta library involved the use of unique molecular identifiers. MiXCR, run by TCRdb on the PCR reads, gives a single entry per CDR3 protein. The sample includes about 70,000 distinct CDR3 sequences, approximately 11% of them seen just once. Germline-derived CDR1 and CDR2 are ENHRY and SYGVKD. Trimming at V came to 4 bases and at J to 3 bases, leaving 4 bases not matched to a gene. CDR3 size: 16 residues. Sequencing was performed on PBMCs, taken before TCRalphabeta/CD19-depleted stem cell transplant. The sequence derives from a boy between 10 and 17 years old with acute myeloid leukemia, due to receive a stem cell transplant. The chain recombines TRBV10-3 with TRBJ2-3; 13 bases map to TRBD2. The CDR3 here is CAISVLAGGTTDTQYF. CDR3 DNA sequence: TGTGCCATCAGTGTACTAGCGGGAGGGACGACAGATACGCAGTATTTT.